The clone carrying this TCR beta chain was recorded once. Clones were read by immunoSEQ multiplex PCR, and TCRdb kept only the in-frame ones, dropping some. The table records 50,000 to 60,000 clones, more than 80% of them present only once. The source of the sample is a study of OX40 agonist ivuxolimab in advanced cancers. This CDR3 region has 12 residues. The V end was cut by 0 bases, the J end by 5 bases, with 4 bases between. Germline V gene sequence: CDR1 SGHTA, CDR2 FQGNSA. The input for sequencing was CD4+ or CD8+ T cells sorted from blood, taken in a trial of the OX40 agonist ivuxolimab. The clonotype originates from an adult with an advanced solid tumor such as melanoma, head and neck, liver or kidney cancer. The chain is built from TRBV7-2 and TRBJ2-5; no reliable D call. CDR3 in DNA: TGTGCCAGCAGCTTAGCTGGGGAGACCCAGTACTTC. This translates into CASSLAGETQYF. Combining the CDR3 with reference TRBV7-2 and TRBJ2-5 gives the whole variable domain GAGVSQSPSNKVTEKGKDVELRCDPISGHTALYWYRQSLGQGLEFLIYFQGNSAPDKSGLPSDRFSAERTGGSVSTLTIQRTQQEDSAVYLCASSLAGETQYFGPGTRLLVL.